What follows is one TCR beta chain and its context. The data stem from a study of blood T cell repertoires in COVID-19. About the study: From the United States, Italy and Spain came samples of acute and convalescent COVID-19.

Only in-frame clones appear in the TCRdb table, and some are missing; sequencing was by immunoSEQ multiplex PCR. The sample consists of about 89,000 clones, approximately 81% of them appearing once. Sample: peripheral blood. This clonotype originated in an elderly woman with acute or convalescent COVID-19.

This chain's CDR3 is CASSTGQNQPQHF. The CDR3 region has the DNA TGTGCCAGTAGTACTGGGCAAAATCAGCCCCAGCATTTT. This chain connects TRBV19 to TRBJ1-5; D remains ambiguous. Between the trimmed V and J ends, which lost 4 bases and 4 bases, there was a span of 8 bases. The CDR3 covers 13 residues. Per the germline V gene, CDR1 is LNHDA and CDR2 is SQIVND (reference sequence).